This T cell receptor beta chain was sequenced in a study of beta chain features in type 1 diabetes. Study findings and constraints: There was a moderate but significant shortening of TCRB CDR3s in all four CD4+ subsets of Type 1 diabetes patients. Insertion counts at VDJ junctions were lower in type 1 diabetes patients, who also showed more deletions there.

In its sample, this clone was seen many times. Its cognate antigen is unknown. V trimming: 5 bases; J trimming: 2 bases; junction bases outside the gene matches: 13. The CDR3 loop spans 18 amino acids. Germline CDR1 SGDLS, CDR2 YYNGEE. Expressed TCRB transcripts were sequenced because the entire RNA isolate underwent reverse transcription. Data came from immunoSEQ multiplex PCR; TCRdb stores just in-frame clones and leaves some out. The profile shows about 140,000 clones, less than 10% of them singletons. A sort by CD45RO/CCR7/CD25/CD127/CD95/CD27 yielded CD4+ naive, central memory, regulatory and stem cell-like memory cells.

This sequence joins TRBV9 and TRBJ2-1, with TRBD2 matching over 10 bases. Material for sequencing was central memory CD4+ T cells from blood. The sequence was collected from a woman in her thirties or forties in good health. Written as DNA, the CDR3 is TGTGCCAGCAGTGGGGGGCTAGCGGGGGCCCAGGCCTACAATGAGCAGTTCTTC. Its protein is CASSGGLAGAQAYNEQFF.